This T cell receptor beta chain was found in a study of shared clonotypes between healthy human individuals. Study-wide background: There were three CD4 naive, three CD4 memory, two CD8 naive and one CD8 memory plates per donor.

The CDR3 sequence is 17 residues long. Between the trimmed V and J ends, which lost 4 bases and 0 bases, there was a span of 16 bases. Germline V gene lookup returns CDR1 MNHEY and CDR2 SMNVEV (reference sequence). It was CD45RO-negative cells, positively selected for CCR7, that made up naive CD8 cells, with terminally differentiated effector memory CD45RA+ cells excluded. Each sorted subset replicate got 200 ng genomic DNA, 25,000 to 30,000 genomes. Clones were sequenced by immunoSEQ multiplex PCR, and TCRdb holds only the in-frame ones, with some missing. In the table there are roughly 890,000 clones, about 92% of which are singletons.

V gene TRBV27 combines with J gene TRBJ2-1; no clear D. Sequenced input: naive CD8+ T cells sorted from blood. This receptor was taken from a man aged 25-45 years in good health. The DNA of the CDR3 is TGTGCCAGCAGTTCGGGTCAATTGGGAAGCTCCTACAATGAGCAGTTCTTC. Translated, it gives CASSSGQLGSSYNEQFF.